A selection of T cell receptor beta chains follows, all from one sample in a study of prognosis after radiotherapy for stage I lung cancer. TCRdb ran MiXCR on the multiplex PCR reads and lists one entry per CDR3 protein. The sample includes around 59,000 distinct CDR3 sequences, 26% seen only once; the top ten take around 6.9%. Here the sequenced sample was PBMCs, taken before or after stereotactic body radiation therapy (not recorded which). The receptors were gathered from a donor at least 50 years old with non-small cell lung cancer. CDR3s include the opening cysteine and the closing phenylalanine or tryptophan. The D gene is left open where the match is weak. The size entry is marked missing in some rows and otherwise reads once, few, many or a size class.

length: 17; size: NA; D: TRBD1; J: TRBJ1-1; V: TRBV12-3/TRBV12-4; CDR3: CASSLGQGISPNTEAFF; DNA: TGTGCCAGCAGCCTGGGACAGGGAATATCGCCGAACACTGAAGCTTTCTTT
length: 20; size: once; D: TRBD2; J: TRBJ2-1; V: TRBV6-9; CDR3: CASSSLGSGGRSISYNEQFF; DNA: TGTGCCAGCAGTTCCCTTGGTAGCGGGGGGCGAAGTATCTCCTACAATGAGCAGTTCTTC
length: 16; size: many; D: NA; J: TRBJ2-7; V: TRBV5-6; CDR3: CASSGRTGRAAYEQYF; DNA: TGTGCCAGCAGCGGGCGGACAGGGAGGGCCGCCTACGAGCAGTACTTC
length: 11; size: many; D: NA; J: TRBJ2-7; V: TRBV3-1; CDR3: CASSLGREQYF; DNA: TGTGCCAGCAGTTTGGGCCGCGAGCAGTACTTC
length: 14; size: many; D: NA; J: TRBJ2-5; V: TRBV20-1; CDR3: CSARDWGGFETQYF; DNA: TGCAGTGCTAGAGATTGGGGCGGATTCGAGACCCAGTACTTC
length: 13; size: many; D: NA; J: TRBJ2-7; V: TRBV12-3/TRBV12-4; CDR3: CASNSPGTYEQYF; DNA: TGTGCCAGCAATTCTCCAGGGACCTACGAGCAGTACTTC
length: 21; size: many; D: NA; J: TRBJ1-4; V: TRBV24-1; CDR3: CATSDRRLSRILRATNEKLFF; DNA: TGTGCCACCAGTGATCGTAGACTCTCTAGAATCCTAAGAGCAACTAATGAAAAACTGTTTTTT
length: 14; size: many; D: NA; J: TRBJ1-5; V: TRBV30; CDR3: CAWRGPGRNQPQHF; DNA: TGTGCCTGGAGGGGGCCGGGCAGGAATCAGCCCCAGCATTTT
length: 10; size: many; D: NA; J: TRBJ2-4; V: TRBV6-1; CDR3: CASRRVIQYF; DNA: TGTGCCAGCAGGCGGGTCATTCAGTACTTC
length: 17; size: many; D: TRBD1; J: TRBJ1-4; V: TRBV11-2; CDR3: CASSFPPGQGRREKLFF; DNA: TGTGCCAGCAGCTTTCCCCCGGGACAGGGGAGGAGGGAAAAACTGTTTTTT
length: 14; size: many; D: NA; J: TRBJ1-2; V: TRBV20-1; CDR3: CSARGEDGSYGYTF; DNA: TGCAGTGCTAGAGGAGAGGATGGGAGCTATGGCTACACCTTC
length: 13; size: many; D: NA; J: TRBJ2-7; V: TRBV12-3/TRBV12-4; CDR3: CASSLAGYEEQYF; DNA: TGTGCCAGCAGTTTGGCGGGGTACGAAGAGCAGTACTTC
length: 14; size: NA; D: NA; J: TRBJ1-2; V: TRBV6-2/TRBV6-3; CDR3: CASIRTAGTYVYTF; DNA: TGTGCCAGCATCCGAACGGCGGGGACTTATGTCTACACCTTC
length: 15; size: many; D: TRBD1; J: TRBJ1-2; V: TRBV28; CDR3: CTSSQATGINYGYTF; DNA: TGTACCAGCAGCCAAGCGACAGGGATTAACTATGGCTACACCTTC
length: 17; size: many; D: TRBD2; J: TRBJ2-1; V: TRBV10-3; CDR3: CAIVNREQTSGGDEQFF; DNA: TGTGCCATCGTCAACCGGGAACAGACTAGCGGGGGAGATGAGCAGTTCTTC
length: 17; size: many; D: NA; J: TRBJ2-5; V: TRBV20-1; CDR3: CSASGEGASAAQETQYF; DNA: TGCAGTGCTAGCGGCGAGGGAGCTAGCGCAGCCCAAGAGACCCAGTACTTC
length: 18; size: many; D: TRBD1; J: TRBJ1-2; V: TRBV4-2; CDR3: CASSQDQVRQGGNYGYTF; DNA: TGTGCCAGCAGCCAAGATCAGGTCCGGCAGGGGGGTAACTATGGCTACACCTTC
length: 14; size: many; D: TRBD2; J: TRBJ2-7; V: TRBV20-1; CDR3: CSGRIDGGAVEQYF; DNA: TGCAGTGGACGAATCGACGGGGGGGCGGTTGAGCAGTACTTC
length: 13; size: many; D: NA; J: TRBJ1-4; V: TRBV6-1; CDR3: CASSEGVAEKLFF; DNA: TGTGCCAGCAGTGAAGGTGTGGCTGAAAAACTGTTTTTT
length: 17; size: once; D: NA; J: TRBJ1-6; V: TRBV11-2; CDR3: CASSSAPTLRIASPLHF; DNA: TGTGCCAGCAGCTCCGCCCCTACTCTGCGGATAGCTTCTCCCCTCCACTTT
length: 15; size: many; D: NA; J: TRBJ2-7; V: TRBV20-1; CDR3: CSAANVIDGGYEQYF; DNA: TGCAGTGCGGCAAATGTAATTGACGGAGGATACGAGCAGTACTTC
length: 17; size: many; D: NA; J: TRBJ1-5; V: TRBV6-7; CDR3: CASTQDYGRVRLEPQHF; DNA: TGTGCCAGCACGCAAGACTATGGTAGGGTAAGGTTGGAGCCCCAGCATTTT
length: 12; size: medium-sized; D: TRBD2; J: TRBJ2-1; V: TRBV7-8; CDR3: CASSPLAGEQFF; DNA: TGTGCCAGCAGCCCCTTAGCGGGTGAGCAGTTCTTC
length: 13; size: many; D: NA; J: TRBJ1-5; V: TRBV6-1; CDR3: CASRGQHNQPQHF; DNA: TGTGCCAGCAGAGGACAGCACAATCAGCCCCAGCATTTT
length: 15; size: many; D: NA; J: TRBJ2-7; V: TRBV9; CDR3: CASSVGPRGVHEQYF; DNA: TGTGCCAGCAGCGTAGGTCCCAGGGGTGTGCACGAGCAGTACTTC
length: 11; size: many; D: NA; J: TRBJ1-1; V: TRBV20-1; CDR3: CSANRRREAFF; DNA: TGCAGTGCTAACCGACGGAGGGAGGCTTTCTTT
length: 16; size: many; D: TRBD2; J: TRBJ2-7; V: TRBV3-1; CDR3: CASRHNPGLKAYEQYF; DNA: TGTGCCAGCAGACACAACCCGGGACTAAAAGCCTACGAGCAGTACTTC
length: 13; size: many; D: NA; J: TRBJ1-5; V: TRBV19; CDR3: CASSTGYNQPQHF; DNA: TGTGCCAGTAGTACGGGGTACAATCAGCCCCAGCATTTT
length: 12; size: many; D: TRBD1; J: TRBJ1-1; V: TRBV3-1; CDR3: CASSPGGTEAFF; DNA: TGTGCCAGCAGCCCAGGGGGTACTGAAGCTTTCTTT
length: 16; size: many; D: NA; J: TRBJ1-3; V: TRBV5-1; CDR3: CASSPGTGHSGNTIYF; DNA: TGCGCCAGCAGCCCGGGGACGGGACACTCTGGAAACACCATATATTTT
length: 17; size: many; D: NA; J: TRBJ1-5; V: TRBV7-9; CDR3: CASSSSVDSYSNQPQHF; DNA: TGTGCCAGCAGCTCATCCGTCGACAGCTATAGCAATCAGCCCCAGCATTTT
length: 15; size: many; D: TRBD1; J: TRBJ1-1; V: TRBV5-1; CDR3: CASRPTGTGDTEAFF; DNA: TGCGCCAGCAGACCGACCGGGACAGGGGACACTGAAGCTTTCTTT
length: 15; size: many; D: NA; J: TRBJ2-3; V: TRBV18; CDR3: CASSPTLTSTDTQYF; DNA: TGTGCCAGCTCACCAACATTAACTAGCACAGATACGCAGTATTTT
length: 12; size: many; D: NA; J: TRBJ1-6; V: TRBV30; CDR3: CAWRNTGSPLHF; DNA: TGTGCCTGGAGAAATACTGGGTCACCCCTCCACTTT
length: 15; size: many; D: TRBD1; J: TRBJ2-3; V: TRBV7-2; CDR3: CASSLPPGGTDTQYF; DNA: TGTGCCAGCAGCTTACCTCCAGGGGGAACAGATACGCAGTATTTT
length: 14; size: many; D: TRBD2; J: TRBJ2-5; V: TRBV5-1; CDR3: CASSSGLAEETQYF; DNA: TGCGCCAGCAGCTCGGGACTAGCGGAAGAGACCCAGTACTTC
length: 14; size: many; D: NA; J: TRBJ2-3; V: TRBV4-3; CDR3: CASSQDNGRDTQYF; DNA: TGCGCCAGCAGCCAAGATAACGGGAGAGATACGCAGTATTTT
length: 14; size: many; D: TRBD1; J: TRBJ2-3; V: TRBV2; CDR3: CASSDRGQADTQYF; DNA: TGTGCCAGCAGTGACAGGGGGCAGGCAGATACGCAGTATTTT
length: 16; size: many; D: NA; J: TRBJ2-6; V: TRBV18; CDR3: CASSPPGGTGANVLTF; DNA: TGTGCCAGCTCACCACCGGGGGGCACTGGGGCCAACGTCCTGACTTTC
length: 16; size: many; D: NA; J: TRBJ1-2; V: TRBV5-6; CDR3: CASSLVGGEKGYGYTF; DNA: TGTGCCAGCAGCTTGGTTGGTGGAGAAAAAGGCTATGGCTACACCTTC
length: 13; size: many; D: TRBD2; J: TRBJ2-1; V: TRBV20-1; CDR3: CSARRGGYNEQFF; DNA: TGCAGTGCTAGACGGGGGGGTTATAATGAGCAGTTCTTC
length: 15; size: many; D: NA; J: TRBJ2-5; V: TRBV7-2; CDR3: CASSTASRGAETQYF; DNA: TGTGCCAGCAGCACAGCTAGCAGGGGGGCGGAGACCCAGTACTTC
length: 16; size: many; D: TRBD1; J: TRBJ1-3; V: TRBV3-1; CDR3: CASSHPTGISGNTIYF; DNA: TGTGCCAGCAGCCATCCGACAGGGATATCTGGAAACACCATATATTTT